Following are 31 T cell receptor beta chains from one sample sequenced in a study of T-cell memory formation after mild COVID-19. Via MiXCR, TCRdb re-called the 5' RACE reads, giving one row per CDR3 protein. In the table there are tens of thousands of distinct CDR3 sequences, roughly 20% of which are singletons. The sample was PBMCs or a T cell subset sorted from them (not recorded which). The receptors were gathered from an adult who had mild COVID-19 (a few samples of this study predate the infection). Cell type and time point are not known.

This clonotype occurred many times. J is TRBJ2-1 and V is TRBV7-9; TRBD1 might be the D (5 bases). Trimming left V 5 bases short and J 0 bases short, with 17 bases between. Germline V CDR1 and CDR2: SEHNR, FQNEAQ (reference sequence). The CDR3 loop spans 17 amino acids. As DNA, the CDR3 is TGTGCCAGCAGCGGTGGCCAGGGTGGCGGCTCCTACAATGAGCAGTTCTTC. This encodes CASSGGQGGGSYNEQFF.

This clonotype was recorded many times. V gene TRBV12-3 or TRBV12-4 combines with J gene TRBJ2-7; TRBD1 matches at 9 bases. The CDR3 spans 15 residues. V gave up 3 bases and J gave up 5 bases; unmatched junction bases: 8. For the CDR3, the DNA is TGTGCCAGCAGTTTTGAGGGGACAGGGATGAACGAGCAGTACTTC. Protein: CASSFEGTGMNEQYF.

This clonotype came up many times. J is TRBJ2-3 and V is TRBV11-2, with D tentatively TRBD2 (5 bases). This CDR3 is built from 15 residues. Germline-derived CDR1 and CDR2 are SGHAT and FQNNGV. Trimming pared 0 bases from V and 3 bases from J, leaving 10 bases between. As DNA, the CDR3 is TGTGCCAGCAGCTTAGATCGGGGTTGGACAGATACGCAGTATTTT. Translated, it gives CASSLDRGWTDTQYF.

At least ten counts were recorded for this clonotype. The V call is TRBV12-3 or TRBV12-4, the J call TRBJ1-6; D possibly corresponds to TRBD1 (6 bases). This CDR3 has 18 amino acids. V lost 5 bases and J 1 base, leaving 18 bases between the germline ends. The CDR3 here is CASSAQQGRGSYNSPLHF. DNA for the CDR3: TGTGCCAGCAGTGCCCAACAGGGACGGGGGTCCTATAATTCACCCCTCCACTTT.

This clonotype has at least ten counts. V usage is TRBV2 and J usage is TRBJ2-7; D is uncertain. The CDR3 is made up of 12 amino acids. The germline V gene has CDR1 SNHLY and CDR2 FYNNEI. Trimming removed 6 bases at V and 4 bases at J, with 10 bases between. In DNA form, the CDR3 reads TGTGCCAGCAGGGGCGAGACATACGAGCAGTACTTC. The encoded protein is CASRGETYEQYF.

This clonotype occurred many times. CDR3 DNA: TGCAGTGCTAGACCAACAGGGAGCCCTAACTATGGCTACACCTTC. Translated, it gives CSARPTGSPNYGYTF. The genes are TRBV20-1 and TRBJ1-2; D possibly corresponds to TRBD1 (6 bases). The germline gives CDR1 DFQATT, CDR2 SNEGSKA (reference sequence). V was trimmed by 2 bases and J by 0 bases, leaving 13 bases between them. This CDR3 contains 15 residues.

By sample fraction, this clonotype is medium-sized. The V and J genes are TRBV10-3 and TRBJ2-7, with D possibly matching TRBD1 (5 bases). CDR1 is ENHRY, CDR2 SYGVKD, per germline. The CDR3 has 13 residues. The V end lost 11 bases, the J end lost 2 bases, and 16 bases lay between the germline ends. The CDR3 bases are TGTGCCGTTCTTTCGACAGCTGCCTACGAGCAGTACTTC. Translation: CAVLSTAAYEQYF.

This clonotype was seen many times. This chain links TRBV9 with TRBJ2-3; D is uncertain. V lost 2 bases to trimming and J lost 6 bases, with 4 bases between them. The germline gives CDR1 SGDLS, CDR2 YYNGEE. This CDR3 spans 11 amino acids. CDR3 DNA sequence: TGTGCCAGCAGCGTGGGCGATACGCAGTATTTT. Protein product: CASSVGDTQYF.

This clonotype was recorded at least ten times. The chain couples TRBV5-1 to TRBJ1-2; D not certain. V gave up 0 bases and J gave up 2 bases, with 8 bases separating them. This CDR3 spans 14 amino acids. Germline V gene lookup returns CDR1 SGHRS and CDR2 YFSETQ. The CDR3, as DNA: TGCGCCAGCAGCTTGGTTGGCAACAACTATGGCTACACCTTC. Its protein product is CASSLVGNNYGYTF.

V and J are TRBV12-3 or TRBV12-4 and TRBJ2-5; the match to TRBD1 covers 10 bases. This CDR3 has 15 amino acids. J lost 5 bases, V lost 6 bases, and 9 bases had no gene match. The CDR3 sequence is CASRESGQGTETQYF. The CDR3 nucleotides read TGTGCCAGCAGGGAATCGGGACAGGGGACGGAGACCCAGTACTTC.

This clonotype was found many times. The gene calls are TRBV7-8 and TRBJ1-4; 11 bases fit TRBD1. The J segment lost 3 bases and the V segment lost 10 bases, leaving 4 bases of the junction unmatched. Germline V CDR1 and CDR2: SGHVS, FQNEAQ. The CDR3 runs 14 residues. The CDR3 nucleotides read TGTGCCACCGGACAGGGGGCGGCTAATGAAAAACTGTTTTTT. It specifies CATGQGAANEKLFF.

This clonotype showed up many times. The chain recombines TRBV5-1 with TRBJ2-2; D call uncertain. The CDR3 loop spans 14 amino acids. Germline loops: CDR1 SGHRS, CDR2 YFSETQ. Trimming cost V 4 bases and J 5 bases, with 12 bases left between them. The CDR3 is CASSPSLSTGELFF. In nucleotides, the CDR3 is TGCGCCAGCAGCCCATCTCTTTCTACCGGGGAGCTGTTTTTT. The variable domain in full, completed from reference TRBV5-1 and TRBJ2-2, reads KAGVTQTPRYLIKTRGQQVTLSCSPISGHRSVSWYQQTPGQGLQFLFEYFSETQRNKGNFPGRFSGRQFSNSRSEMNVSTLELGDSALYLCASSPSLSTGELFFGEGSRLTVL.

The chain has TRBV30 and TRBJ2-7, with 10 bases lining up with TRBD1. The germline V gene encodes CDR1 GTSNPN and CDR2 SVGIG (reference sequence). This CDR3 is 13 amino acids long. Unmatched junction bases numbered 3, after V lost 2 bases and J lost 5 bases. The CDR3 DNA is TGTGCCTGGAGTTCGACAGGGGGCGACGAGCAGTACTTC. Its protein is CAWSSTGGDEQYF.

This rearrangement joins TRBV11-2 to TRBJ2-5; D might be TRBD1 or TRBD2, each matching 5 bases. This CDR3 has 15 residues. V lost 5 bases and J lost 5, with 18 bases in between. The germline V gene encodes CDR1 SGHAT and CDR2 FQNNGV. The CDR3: CASSIGTQGGETQYF. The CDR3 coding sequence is TGTGCCAGCAGCATCGGGACGCAGGGCGGCGAGACCCAGTACTTC.

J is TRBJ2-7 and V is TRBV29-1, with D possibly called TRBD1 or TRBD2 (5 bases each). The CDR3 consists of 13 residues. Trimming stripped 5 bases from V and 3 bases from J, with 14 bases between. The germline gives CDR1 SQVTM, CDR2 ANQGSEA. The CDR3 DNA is TGCAGCGTTTTAGGGACGGAGAACTACGAGCAGTACTTC. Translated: CSVLGTENYEQYF.

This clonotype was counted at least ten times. CDR3 in amino acids: CASSSESGMSYTF. The CDR3 DNA reads TGCGCCAGCAGCTCAGAATCCGGTATGAGCTACACCTTC. This rearrangement joins TRBV5-1 to TRBJ1-2; D is ambiguous. V lost 3 bases and J 9 bases, leaving 15 bases between the germline ends. Germline V lookup: CDR1 SGHRS, CDR2 YFSETQ. This CDR3 has 13 amino acids. Supplemented by reference TRBV5-1 and TRBJ1-2, the full variable domain reads KAGVTQTPRYLIKTRGQQVTLSCSPISGHRSVSWYQQTPGQGLQFLFEYFSETQRNKGNFPGRFSGRQFSNSRSEMNVSTLELGDSALYLCASSSESGMSYTFGSGTRLTVV.

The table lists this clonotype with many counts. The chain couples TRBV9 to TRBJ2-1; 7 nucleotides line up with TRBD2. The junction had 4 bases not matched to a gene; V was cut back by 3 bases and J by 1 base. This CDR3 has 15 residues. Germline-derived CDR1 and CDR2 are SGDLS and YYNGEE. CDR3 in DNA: TGTGCCAGCAGCGCTGGGACTACGTCCTACAATGAGCAGTTCTTC. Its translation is CASSAGTTSYNEQFF.

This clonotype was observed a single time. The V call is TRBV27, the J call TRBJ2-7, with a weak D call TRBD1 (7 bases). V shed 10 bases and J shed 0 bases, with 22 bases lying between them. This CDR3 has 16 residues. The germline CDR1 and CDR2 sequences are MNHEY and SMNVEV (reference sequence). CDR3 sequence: CATRGVYSSVSYEQYF. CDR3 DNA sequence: TGTGCCACCAGGGGGGTCTACTCTTCCGTCTCCTACGAGCAGTACTTC.

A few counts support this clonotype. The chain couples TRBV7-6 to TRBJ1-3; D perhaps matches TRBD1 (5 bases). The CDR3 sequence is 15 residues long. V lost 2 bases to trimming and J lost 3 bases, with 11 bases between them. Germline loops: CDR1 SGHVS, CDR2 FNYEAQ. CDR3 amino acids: CASSLSGGGGNTIYF. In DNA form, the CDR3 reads TGTGCCAGCAGCTTATCCGGGGGTGGTGGAAACACCATATATTTT. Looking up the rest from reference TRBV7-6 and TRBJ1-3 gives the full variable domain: GAGVSQSPRYKVTKRGQDVALRCDPISGHVSLYWYRQALGQGPEFLTYFNYEAQQDKSGLPNDRFSAERPEGSISTLTIQRTEQRDSAMYRCASSLSGGGGNTIYFGEGSWLTVV.

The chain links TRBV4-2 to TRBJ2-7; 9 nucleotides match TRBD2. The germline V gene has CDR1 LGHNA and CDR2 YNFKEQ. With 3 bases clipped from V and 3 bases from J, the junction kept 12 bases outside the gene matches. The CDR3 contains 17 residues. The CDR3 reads CASSHLSSLAGNYEQYF. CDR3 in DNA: TGTGCCAGCAGCCACCTATCGTCCCTAGCGGGGAACTACGAGCAGTACTTC.

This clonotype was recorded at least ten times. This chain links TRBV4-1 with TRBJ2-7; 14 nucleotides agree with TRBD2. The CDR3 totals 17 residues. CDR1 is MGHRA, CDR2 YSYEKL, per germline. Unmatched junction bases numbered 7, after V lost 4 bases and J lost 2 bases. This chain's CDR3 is CASSPSTSGGATYEQYF. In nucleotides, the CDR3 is TGCGCCAGCAGCCCCTCGACTAGCGGGGGGGCCACCTACGAGCAGTACTTC.

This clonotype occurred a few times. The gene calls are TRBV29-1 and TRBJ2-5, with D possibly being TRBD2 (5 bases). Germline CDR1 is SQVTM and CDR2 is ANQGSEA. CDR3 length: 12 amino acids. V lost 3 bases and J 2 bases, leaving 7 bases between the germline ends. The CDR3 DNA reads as TGCAGCGTTGACGGGGAACAAGAGACCCAGTACTTC. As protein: CSVDGEQETQYF.

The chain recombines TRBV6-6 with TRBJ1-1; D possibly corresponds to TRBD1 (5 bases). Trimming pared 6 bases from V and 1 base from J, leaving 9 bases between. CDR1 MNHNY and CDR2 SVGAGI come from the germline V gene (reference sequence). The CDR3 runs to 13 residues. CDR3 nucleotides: TGTGCCAGCAGCGACGGACAGAACACTGAAGCTTTCTTT. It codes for CASSDGQNTEAFF.

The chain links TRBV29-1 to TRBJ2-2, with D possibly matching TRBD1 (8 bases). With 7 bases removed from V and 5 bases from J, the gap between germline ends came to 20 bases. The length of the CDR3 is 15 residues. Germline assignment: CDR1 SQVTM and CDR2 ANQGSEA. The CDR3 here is CSAGPGQGGTGELFF. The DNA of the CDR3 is TGCAGCGCTGGCCCCGGACAGGGAGGGACCGGGGAGCTGTTTTTT.

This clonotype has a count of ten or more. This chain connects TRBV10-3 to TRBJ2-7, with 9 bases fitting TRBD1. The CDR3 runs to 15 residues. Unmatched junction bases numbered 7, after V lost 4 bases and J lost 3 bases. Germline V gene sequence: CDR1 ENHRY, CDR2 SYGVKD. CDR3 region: CAISGGQGMNYEQYF. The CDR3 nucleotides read TGTGCCATCAGTGGAGGACAGGGGATGAACTACGAGCAGTACTTC.

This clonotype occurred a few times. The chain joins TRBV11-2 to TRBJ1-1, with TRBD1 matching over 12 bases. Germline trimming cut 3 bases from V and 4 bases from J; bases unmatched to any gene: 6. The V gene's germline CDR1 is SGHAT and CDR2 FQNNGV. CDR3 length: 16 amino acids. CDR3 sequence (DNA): TGTGCCAGCAGCTTTCCGGGACAGGGGGCCCTCACTGAAGCTTTCTTT. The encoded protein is CASSFPGQGALTEAFF.

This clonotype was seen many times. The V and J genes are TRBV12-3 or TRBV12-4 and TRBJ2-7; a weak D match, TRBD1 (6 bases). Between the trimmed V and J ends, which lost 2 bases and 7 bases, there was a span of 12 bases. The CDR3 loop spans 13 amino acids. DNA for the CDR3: TGTGCCAGCAGTTTAACCGAGGGACAAGAGCAGTACTTC. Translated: CASSLTEGQEQYF.

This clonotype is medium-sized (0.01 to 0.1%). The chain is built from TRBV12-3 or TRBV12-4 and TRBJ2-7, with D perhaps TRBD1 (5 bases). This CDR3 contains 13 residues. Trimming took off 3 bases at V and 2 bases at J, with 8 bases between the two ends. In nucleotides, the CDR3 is TGTGCCAGCAGTTTTTGGACACCCTACGAGCAGTACTTC. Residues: CASSFWTPYEQYF.

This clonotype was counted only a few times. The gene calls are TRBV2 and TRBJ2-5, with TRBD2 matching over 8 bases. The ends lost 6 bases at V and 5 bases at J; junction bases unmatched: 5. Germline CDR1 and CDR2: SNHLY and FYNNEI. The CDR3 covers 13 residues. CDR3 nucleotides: TGTGCCAGCAGCCGGACTAGCATGGAGACCCAGTACTTC. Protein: CASSRTSMETQYF.

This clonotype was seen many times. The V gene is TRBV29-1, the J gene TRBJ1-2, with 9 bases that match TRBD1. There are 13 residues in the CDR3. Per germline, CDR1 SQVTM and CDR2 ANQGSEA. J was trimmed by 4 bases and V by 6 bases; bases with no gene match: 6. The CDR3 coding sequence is TGCAGCGTCCGGACAGGGGCCCGCTATGGCTACACCTTC. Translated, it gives CSVRTGARYGYTF. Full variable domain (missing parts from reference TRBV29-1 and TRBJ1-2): SAVISQKPSRDICQRGTSLTIQCQVDSQVTMMFWYRQQPGQSLTLIATANQGSEATYESGFVIDKFPISRPNLTFSTLTVSNMSPEDSSIYLCSVRTGARYGYTFGSGTRLTVV.

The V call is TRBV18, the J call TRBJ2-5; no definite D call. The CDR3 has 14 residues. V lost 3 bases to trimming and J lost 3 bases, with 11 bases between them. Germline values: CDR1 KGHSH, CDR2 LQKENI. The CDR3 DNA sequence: TGTGCCAGCTCACCTGGATCCGGAAAAGAGACCCAGTACTTC. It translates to CASSPGSGKETQYF.